The 18 T cell receptor beta chains listed next were all sequenced from one sample in a study of shared clonotypes between healthy human individuals. Only in-frame clones appear in the TCRdb table, and some are missing; sequencing was by immunoSEQ multiplex PCR. The sample records some 580,000 clones, about 97% being singletons. The sequencing input was naive CD4+ T cells sorted from blood. Subset of the sample: CD45RA+ positively selected. Receptors originate from a woman in her twenties or thirties in good health.

This clone was counted a single time. The chain uses TRBV6-6 and TRBJ2-5; possibly TRBD1 for D (6 bases). Near its end, the DNA agrees better with TRBJ2-7, so the J call may be wrong. CDR3 length equals 14 residues. The V gene's germline CDR1 is MNHNY and CDR2 SVGAGI (reference sequence). For the CDR3, the DNA is TGTGCCAGCAAGGAACAGGGAAGCTCCTACGAGCAGTACTTC. Its translation is CASKEQGSSYEQYF.

There are a few counts of this clone. The chain links TRBV6-1 to TRBJ1-3; D is unclear. The CDR3 runs to 14 residues. Germline V gives CDR1 MNHNS, CDR2 SASEGT. Trimming shortened V by 1 base and J by 5 bases, and 9 bases separated the two germline ends. CDR3 region: CASSEGVGRNTIYF. As DNA, the CDR3 is TGTGCCAGCAGTGAAGGGGTTGGGAGAAACACCATATATTTT.

The chain is built from TRBV2 and TRBJ2-5, with a weak D call TRBD2 (5 bases). The DNA matches TRBJ2-7 better at its end, which makes the J call doubtful. The CDR3 loop spans 12 amino acids. In germline, CDR1 is SNHLY, CDR2 FYNNEI. The CDR3 loop reads CASSSGTYEQYF. The DNA for the CDR3 is TGTGCCAGCAGCTCGGGAACCTACGAGCAGTACTTC.

This clone was counted once. This sequence joins TRBV27 and TRBJ2-1; 7 bases line up with TRBD1. The junction had 15 bases not matched to a gene; V was cut back by 6 bases and J by 7 bases. Germline lookup yields CDR1 MNHEY and CDR2 SMNVEV (reference sequence). The CDR3 totals 16 residues. The CDR3 DNA reads TGTGCCAGCAGCCTAGTGGGGCAGGGGGTTCGGAATGAGCAGTTCTTC. This codes for CASSLVGQGVRNEQFF.

The J gene is TRBJ2-7, the V gene TRBV7-2, with 8 bases lining up with TRBD1. This CDR3 contains 15 residues. Per the germline V gene, CDR1 is SGHTA and CDR2 is FQGNSA. Trimming took 5 bases from V and 0 from J; bases not matched to a gene: 6. The CDR3 loop reads CASSGRTGTSYEQYF. CDR3 DNA: TGTGCCAGCAGCGGGAGGACAGGGACCTCCTACGAGCAGTACTTC.

This clone was counted once. V is TRBV5-4 and J is TRBJ2-5; perhaps D is TRBD1 or TRBD2 (5 bases each). V lost 0 bases and J 4 bases, leaving 7 bases between the germline ends. The germline CDR1 and CDR2 sequences are SGHNT and YYREEE (reference sequence). The CDR3 covers 13 residues. The CDR3 here is CASSLAGGETQYF. Here the CDR3 DNA reads TGTGCCAGCAGCTTGGCTGGGGGAGAGACCCAGTACTTC.

The chain is built from TRBV5-1 and TRBJ2-7; 8 nucleotides agree with TRBD1. Germline V lookup: CDR1 SGHRS, CDR2 YFSETQ. V lost 4 bases and J lost 3; bases outside the gene matches: 9. The CDR3 loop spans 15 amino acids. CDR3 coding DNA: TGCGCCAGCAGCGGAACCACGGGGACAGGCTACGAGCAGTACTTC. Its translation: CASSGTTGTGYEQYF.

The chain couples TRBV19 to TRBJ2-7; 12 positions match TRBD1. This CDR3 has 16 residues. Germline CDR1 and CDR2: LNHDA and SQIVND (reference sequence). V was clipped by 6 bases and J by 4 bases; unmatched bases: 10. The CDR3 loop reads CASSLGGQGALYEQYF. CDR3 in DNA: TGTGCCAGTAGCCTAGGGGGACAGGGGGCGTTGTACGAGCAGTACTTC.

This chain uses TRBV7-2 with TRBJ1-2; D remains unclear. Trimming left V 1 base short and J 2 bases short, with 11 bases between. The CDR3 contains 15 residues. Looked up from germline, CDR1 is SGHTA and CDR2 is FQGNSA. The DNA for the CDR3 is TGTGCCAGCAGCTTAGAGGCAGGTTTCAACTATGGCTACACCTTC. Translating gives CASSLEAGFNYGYTF.

The chain is built from TRBV11-3 and TRBJ2-7; a possible D gene is TRBD2 (5 bases). Germline V lookup: CDR1 SGHNT, CDR2 YENEEA. The CDR3 sequence is 13 residues long. V was trimmed by 2 bases and J by 4 bases, leaving 9 bases between them. The CDR3 reads CASSLNGDYEQYF. In DNA, the CDR3 is TGTGCCAGCAGCTTAAACGGGGATTACGAGCAGTACTTC.

The J gene is TRBJ2-7, the V gene TRBV29-1; TRBD2 agrees at 10 bases. Unmatched junction bases numbered 7, after V lost 8 bases and J lost 3 bases. The CDR3 is 13 amino acids. Germline V lookup: CDR1 SQVTM, CDR2 ANQGSEA. The CDR3 sequence is CSIRTSGIYEQYF. As DNA, the CDR3 is TGCAGCATCAGGACTAGCGGAATCTACGAGCAGTACTTC.

The chain combines TRBV6-5 with TRBJ2-5, with D maybe TRBD2 (5 bases). Trimming took off 4 bases at V and 5 bases at J, with 11 bases between the two ends. The CDR3 runs to 13 residues. Germline assignment: CDR1 MNHEY and CDR2 SVGAGI. CDR3 residues: CASSLARRETQYF. In DNA form, the CDR3 reads TGTGCCAGCAGTTTAGCGAGGAGGGAGACCCAGTACTTC.

This clone was picked up one time. The chain is built from TRBV13 and TRBJ2-3; D is uncertain. Between the trimmed V and J ends, which lost 2 bases and 10 bases, there was a span of 16 bases. CDR1 is PRHDT, CDR2 FYEKMQ, per germline (reference sequence). The CDR3 contains 14 residues. CDR3: CASSLNPTGYAQYF. As DNA, the CDR3 is TGTGCCAGCAGCTTAAACCCCACGGGCTATGCGCAGTATTTT.

The chain carries TRBV6-5 and TRBJ1-1, with no clear D. Germline lookup yields CDR1 MNHEY and CDR2 SVGAGI. The CDR3 is 12 residues long. V was clipped by 5 bases and J by 0 bases, with 4 bases between them. CDR3 protein: CASSTMNTEAFF. CDR3 in DNA: TGTGCCAGCAGTACTATGAACACTGAAGCTTTCTTT.

This clone was seen a single time. V is TRBV7-9 and J is TRBJ1-1; 7 bases fit TRBD1. CDR3 length: 15 residues. The V gene end was trimmed by 4 bases and the J gene end by 4 bases; junction bases not matched to a gene: 9. The germline V gene has CDR1 SEHNR and CDR2 FQNEAQ (reference sequence). The CDR3, as DNA: TGTGCCAGCAGCTCCACGACAGGGAGGAGCACTGAAGCTTTCTTT. This sequence encodes CASSSTTGRSTEAFF.

This sequence joins TRBV5-4 and TRBJ1-1; D is perhaps TRBD1 (5 bases). Per the germline V gene, CDR1 is SGHNT and CDR2 is YYREEE (reference sequence). Trimming took 4 bases from V and 0 from J, leaving 13 bases between them. The CDR3 contains 15 residues. The CDR3 is CASSPGLRMNTEAFF. The DNA of the CDR3 is TGTGCCAGCAGCCCGGGACTGCGGATGAACACTGAAGCTTTCTTT.

V usage is TRBV6-6 and J usage is TRBJ2-1; 7 positions agree with TRBD2. With 3 bases clipped from V and 9 bases from J, the junction kept 8 bases outside the gene matches. Germline loops: CDR1 MNHNY, CDR2 SVGAGI (reference sequence). This CDR3 comprises 14 residues. The CDR3 nucleotides read TGTGCCAGCAGTTATGGGGCGGGAGTCCTTGAGCAGTTCTTC. It specifies CASSYGAGVLEQFF.

This chain uses TRBV23-1 with TRBJ1-5, with D hard to call. TRBV23-1 is known as an ORF, though its function is uncertain. The V and J ends lost 3 bases and 4 bases respectively, with 1 base between them. This CDR3 contains 11 residues. Here the CDR3 reads CASSQNQPQHF. The CDR3 DNA follows: TGCGCCAGCAGTCAGAATCAGCCCCAGCATTTT.